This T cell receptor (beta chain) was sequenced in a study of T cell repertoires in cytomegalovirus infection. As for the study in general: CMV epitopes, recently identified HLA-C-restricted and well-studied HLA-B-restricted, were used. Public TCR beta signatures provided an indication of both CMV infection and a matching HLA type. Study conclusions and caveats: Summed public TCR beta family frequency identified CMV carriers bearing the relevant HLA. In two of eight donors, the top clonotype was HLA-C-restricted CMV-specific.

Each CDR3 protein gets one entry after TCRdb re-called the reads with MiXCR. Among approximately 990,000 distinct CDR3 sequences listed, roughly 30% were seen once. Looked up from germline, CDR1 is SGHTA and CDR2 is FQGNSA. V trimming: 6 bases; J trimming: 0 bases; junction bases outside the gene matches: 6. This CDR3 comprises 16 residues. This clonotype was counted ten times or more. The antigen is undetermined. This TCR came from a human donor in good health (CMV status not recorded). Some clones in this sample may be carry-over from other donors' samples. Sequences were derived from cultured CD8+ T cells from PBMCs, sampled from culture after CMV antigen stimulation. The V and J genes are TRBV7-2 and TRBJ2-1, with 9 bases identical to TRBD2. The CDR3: CASRVSGGLSYNEQFF. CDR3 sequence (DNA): TGTGCCAGCAGAGTTAGCGGGGGCCTCTCCTACAATGAGCAGTTCTTC.